The 31 T cell receptor beta chains reported below all come from one sample, sequenced in a study of shared clonotypes between healthy human individuals (dated by TCRdb to between 2020 and 2021). Preparation of the library involved the immunoSEQ multiplex PCR assay. The table comes from immuneACCESS by way of TCRdb, which keeps in-frame sequences with V and J called. Part of the clones is missing from these tables; in studies checked, under half for an unresolved V gene and the rest for unknown reasons. This sample comprises roughly 2,000,000 clones, just under 95% of them detected only once. The top ten constitute around 1.8% of the sample. CD8 naive samples were obtained by positive selection for CCR7 among CD45RO-negative cells, yielding a CD45RA+CCR7+ population from which TemRA cells were excluded. Input material: naive CD8+ T cells from PBMCs. The cell subset or site label, as the study defines it: CD45RA+CCR7+. These receptors were obtained from a man younger than 35 in good health. Some clones in this sample may be carry-over from other donors' samples.

This clone showed up just a few times. Relative to the germline gene, one junction end is altered; a read error may explain this. The rearrangement joins TRBV2 to TRBJ1-5, with D perhaps TRBD1 (5 bases). The germline V gene has CDR1 SNHLY and CDR2 FYNNEI. The CDR3 length is 15 residues. The CDR3 region has the DNA TGTGCCAGCAGCGAAGGGACGGCCGATAATCAGCCCCAGCATTTT. Translating gives CASSEGTADNQPQHF.

The chain combines TRBV27 with TRBJ2-7; 7 bases match TRBD1. CDR3 length: 14 amino acids. Germline V gene lookup returns CDR1 MNHEY and CDR2 SMNVEV (reference sequence). After removal of 5 bases from V and 2 bases from J, the junction contained 6 bases not matched to a gene. The CDR3 nucleotides read TGTGCCAGCAGTGCCTGGGACAGCCCCTACGAGCAGTACTTC. This translates into CASSAWDSPYEQYF.

The V call is TRBV7-6, the J call TRBJ2-7; D is ambiguous. Per the germline V gene, CDR1 is SGHVS and CDR2 is FNYEAQ. With 0 bases removed from V and 6 bases from J, the gap between germline ends came to 9 bases. The CDR3 sequence is 13 residues long. The CDR3 sequence is CASSLAYGAEQYF. The DNA of the CDR3 is TGTGCCAGCAGCTTAGCCTATGGCGCCGAGCAGTACTTC.

Regarding this clone: Other DNA sequences in this specimen translate into the identical CDR3. V and J are TRBV6-5 and TRBJ2-3; perhaps D is TRBD1 or TRBD2 (5 bases each). The CDR3 runs to 15 residues. Germline lookup yields CDR1 MNHEY and CDR2 SVGAGI. V was pared by 0 bases and J by 3 bases, with 10 bases between. This CDR3 is CASSYSDRGTDTQYF. In nucleotides, the CDR3 is TGTGCCAGCAGTTACTCTGACAGAGGGACAGATACGCAGTATTTT.

V and J are TRBV27 and TRBJ2-7, with 7 bases aligning to TRBD2. Germline CDR1 reads MNHEY; CDR2 reads SMNVEV (reference sequence). Losses at the gene ends were 6 bases for V and 2 bases for J; bases not matched to a gene: 7. The CDR3 runs to 14 residues. The CDR3 DNA reads TGTGCCAGCAGCCCGAGCGGGGATGCCTACGAGCAGTACTTC. Its protein product is CASSPSGDAYEQYF.

The chain recombines TRBV29-1 with TRBJ1-4; unclear D gene. The CDR3 extends over 13 amino acids. V lost 2 bases and J 6 bases, leaving 10 bases between the germline ends. From germline, CDR1 is SQVTM and CDR2 ANQGSEA. CDR3 nucleotides: TGCAGCGTTGAAAGAGATTGGGATGAAAAACTGTTTTTT. Translating gives CSVERDWDEKLFF.

The CDR3 region is CASSSEGAEAFF. The CDR3 nucleotides read TGTGCCAGCAGCTCTGAGGGGGCTGAAGCTTTCTTT. The genes are TRBV5-6 and TRBJ1-1; a possible D gene is TRBD1 (6 bases). The germline V and J ends were trimmed by 3 bases and 6 bases, with 9 bases remaining between them. Looked up from germline, CDR1 is SGHDT and CDR2 is YYEEEE. The CDR3 sequence is 12 residues long.

Of note for this clone: Other DNA variants within this sample encode the same CDR3. The J gene is TRBJ2-1, the V gene TRBV28; D unclear. Trimming left V 0 bases short and J 7 bases short, with 1 base between. CDR1 is MDHEN, CDR2 SYDVKM, per germline. This CDR3 has 11 residues. The CDR3 region is CASSLWNEQFF. DNA for the CDR3: TGTGCCAGCAGTTTATGGAATGAGCAGTTCTTC.

The CDR3 protein is CATSQLDRGHEQYF. CDR3 sequence (DNA): TGTGCCACCAGCCAACTCGACAGGGGTCACGAGCAGTACTTC. J is TRBJ2-7 and V is TRBV15; 8 bases are a match to TRBD1. The CDR3 covers 14 residues. Germline values: CDR1 LNHNV, CDR2 YYDKDF (reference sequence). The V and J ends lost 5 bases and 5 bases, in that order; junction bases with no gene match: 8.

CDR3 nucleotides: TGTGCCAGCAGCTTGAACTTCGTTATGGACATTCAGTACTTC. Amino acids: CASSLNFVMDIQYF. The chain recombines TRBV7-8 with TRBJ2-4; D call uncertain. This CDR3 contains 14 residues. The V and J ends lost 3 bases and 8 bases respectively, with 14 bases between them. Germline CDR1 reads SGHVS; CDR2 reads FQNEAQ.

The chain uses TRBV4-3 and TRBJ2-3, with D hard to call. There are 15 residues in the CDR3. The germline gives CDR1 LGHNA, CDR2 YSLEER. V gave up 4 bases and J gave up 2 bases, with 13 bases separating them. Here the CDR3 DNA reads TGCGCCAGCAGCCTAGCTATAGGGCACACAGATACGCAGTATTTT. This codes for CASSLAIGHTDTQYF.

As DNA, the CDR3 is TGTGCCAGCAGCTGGGTAGCTACCGGGTATGGCTACACCTTC. It is translated as CASSWVATGYGYTF. The J gene is TRBJ1-2, the V gene TRBV11-2; D is uncertain. The CDR3 runs 14 residues. V lost 4 bases, J lost 5 bases, and 14 bases lay in between. Germline CDR1 reads SGHAT; CDR2 reads FQNNGV.

This clone turned up a few times. The V gene is TRBV19, the J gene TRBJ1-4; TRBD1 matches 7 bases. J was trimmed by 0 bases and V by 8 bases; bases with no gene match: 6. The CDR3 has 15 residues. The germline CDR1 and CDR2 sequences are LNHDA and SQIVND (reference sequence). Written as DNA, the CDR3 is TGTGCCAGTTCGTGGGACAGAGCAACTAATGAAAAACTGTTTTTT. Its protein product is CASSWDRATNEKLFF.

This clone was observed a handful of times. V usage is TRBV9 and J usage is TRBJ1-1, with D perhaps matching TRBD1 (6 bases). Trimming removed 2 bases at V and 0 bases at J, with 14 bases between. Germline CDR1 is SGDLS and CDR2 is YYNGEE. The CDR3 contains 16 residues. The CDR3 loop reads CASSVPAQGMNTEAFF. For the CDR3, the DNA is TGTGCCAGCAGCGTGCCCGCTCAGGGGATGAACACTGAAGCTTTCTTT. Variable domain in full (rest from reference TRBV9 and TRBJ1-1): DSGVTQTPKHLITATGQRVTLRCSPRSGDLSVYWYQQSLDQGLQFLIQYYNGEERAKGNILERFSAQQFPDLHSELNLSSLELGDSALYFCASSVPAQGMNTEAFFGQGTRLTVV.

The chain uses TRBV28 and TRBJ1-1; D is possibly TRBD1 (5 bases). Germline CDR1 reads MDHEN; CDR2 reads SYDVKM. The CDR3 consists of 14 residues. V dropped 6 bases and J dropped 1 base, with 12 bases sitting between them. As DNA, the CDR3 is TGTGCCAGCAGCTACTATGGGGGGAACACTGAAGCTTTCTTT. This translates into CASSYYGGNTEAFF. The variable domain in full, completed from reference TRBV28 and TRBJ1-1, reads DVKVTQSSRYLVKRTGEKVFLECVQDMDHENMFWYRQDPGLGLRLIYFSYDVKMKEKGDIPEGYSVSREKKERFSLILESASTNQTSMYLCASSYYGGNTEAFFGQGTRLTVV.

This clone was seen only once. The V and J genes are TRBV14 and TRBJ1-5; D is perhaps TRBD1 (5 bases). V dropped 3 bases and J dropped 6 bases, with 9 bases sitting between them. The CDR3 runs 13 residues. CDR1 is SGHDN, CDR2 FVKESK, per germline. CDR3 DNA sequence: TGTGCCAGCAGCCAGGCAGGGATTCAGCCCCAGCATTTT. As protein: CASSQAGIQPQHF. Filled out from reference TRBV14 and TRBJ1-5, the complete variable domain reads EAGVTQFPSHSVIEKGQTVTLRCDPISGHDNLYWYRRVMGKEIKFLLHFVKESKQDESGMPNNRFLAERTGGTYSTLKVQPAELEDSGVYFCASSQAGIQPQHFGDGTRLSIL.

This clone appeared once. J is TRBJ2-7 and V is TRBV6-1; D remains ambiguous. The V and J ends lost 5 bases and 1 base respectively, with 12 bases between them. This CDR3 spans 14 amino acids. From germline, CDR1 is MNHNS and CDR2 SASEGT. Here the CDR3 reads CASSQSKGSYEQYF. CDR3 bases: TGTGCCAGCAGTCAGAGCAAGGGTTCCTACGAGCAGTACTTC.

This sequence joins TRBV27 and TRBJ2-7; a possible D gene is TRBD2 (5 bases). Per the germline V gene, CDR1 is MNHEY and CDR2 is SMNVEV (reference sequence). The CDR3 sequence is 14 residues long. Between the trimmed V and J ends, which lost 3 bases and 6 bases, there was a span of 15 bases. The CDR3 DNA follows: TGTGCCAGCAGTTTGCTAGCTAGTTCCGGCGAGCAGTACTTC. As protein: CASSLLASSGEQYF.

This clone was observed a single time. The chain combines TRBV10-3 with TRBJ2-7, with D tentatively TRBD1 or TRBD2 (5 bases each). The CDR3 has 12 residues. Germline V gene lookup returns CDR1 ENHRY and CDR2 SYGVKD. V dropped 10 bases and J dropped 5 bases, with 15 bases sitting between them. CDR3 region: CATRDLADEQYF. CDR3 nucleotides: TGTGCCACCCGGGACCTCGCCGACGAGCAGTACTTC.

The chain recombines TRBV15 with TRBJ2-7, with 9 positions matching TRBD1. V was clipped by 3 bases and J by 6 bases; unmatched bases: 9. The CDR3 is made up of 15 amino acids. Germline V gene sequence: CDR1 LNHNV, CDR2 YYDKDF (reference sequence). This CDR3 is CATSSLGTGFLEQYF. DNA of the CDR3: TGTGCCACCAGCAGTCTCGGGACAGGGTTTCTCGAGCAGTACTTC.

The chain recombines TRBV28 with TRBJ2-7; 7 bases map to TRBD1. Germline V gene data show CDR1 as MDHEN and CDR2 as SYDVKM. This CDR3 spans 14 amino acids. Trimming at V came to 0 bases and at J to 3 bases, leaving 2 bases not matched to a gene. CDR3 sequence: CASSLWTGNYEQYF. The DNA for the CDR3 is TGTGCCAGCAGTTTATGGACAGGGAACTACGAGCAGTACTTC.

V is TRBV4-3 and J is TRBJ2-1; D unclear. The CDR3 covers 15 residues. V lost 4 bases and J lost 2, with 12 bases in between. Per the germline V gene, CDR1 is LGHNA and CDR2 is YSLEER. In nucleotides, the CDR3 is TGCGCCAGCAGCCCCCGGAAGCGCCCCTACAATGAGCAGTTCTTC. Amino acid sequence: CASSPRKRPYNEQFF.

The chain joins TRBV28 to TRBJ2-7; the D is unclear. Trimming stripped 5 bases from V and 2 bases from J, with 13 bases between. CDR1 and CDR2 from the germline V gene are MDHEN and SYDVKM. The length of the CDR3 is 14 residues. The DNA for the CDR3 is TGTGCCAGCAGTCCCGGCGCCGTCACCTACGAGCAGTACTTC. This encodes CASSPGAVTYEQYF.

The V call is TRBV6-1, the J call TRBJ1-2; D uncertain. Germline V gene lookup returns CDR1 MNHNS and CDR2 SASEGT. The V end was cut by 4 bases, the J end by 2 bases, with 17 bases between. The CDR3 is 16 residues long. CDR3 nucleotides: TGTGCCAGCAGTGCTAGGAGGCAAACAATCAACTATGGCTACACCTTC. Translated, it gives CASSARRQTINYGYTF.

The V and J genes are TRBV19 and TRBJ2-1; no clear D. Germline V gives CDR1 LNHDA, CDR2 SQIVND (reference sequence). This CDR3 has 15 residues. V gave up 3 bases and J gave up 5 bases, with 14 bases separating them. The CDR3 sequence: CASSMGYVVDNEQFF. The CDR3 DNA sequence: TGTGCCAGTAGTATGGGCTACGTGGTGGACAATGAGCAGTTCTTC.

The rearrangement links TRBV4-2 to TRBJ1-3; D uncertain. Germline V gene lookup returns CDR1 LGHNA and CDR2 YNFKEQ. This CDR3 comprises 15 residues. The V gene lost 0 bases and the J gene lost 1 base, with 7 bases spanning the gap. CDR3 sequence: CASSQEGGSGNTIYF. CDR3 coding DNA: TGTGCCAGCAGCCAAGAAGGAGGGTCTGGAAACACCATATATTTT.

The chain carries TRBV28 and TRBJ2-3; D gene unclear. Germline V gene lookup returns CDR1 MDHEN and CDR2 SYDVKM. The CDR3 covers 13 residues. Trimming shortened V by 4 bases and J by 2 bases, and 7 bases separated the two germline ends. DNA for the CDR3: TGTGCCAGCAGTTCCGTTTACACAGATACGCAGTATTTT. The encoded protein is CASSSVYTDTQYF. Combining the CDR3 with reference TRBV28 and TRBJ2-3 gives the whole variable domain DVKVTQSSRYLVKRTGEKVFLECVQDMDHENMFWYRQDPGLGLRLIYFSYDVKMKEKGDIPEGYSVSREKKERFSLILESASTNQTSMYLCASSSVYTDTQYFGPGTRLTVL.

Worth noting for this clone: Distinct nucleotide sequences in the sample also encode this CDR3. The chain carries TRBV9 and TRBJ2-7, with 11 positions matching TRBD2. From germline, CDR1 is SGDLS and CDR2 YYNGEE. The CDR3 has 15 amino acids. The V and J ends lost 4 bases and 0 bases, in that order; junction bases with no gene match: 3. The CDR3 DNA sequence: TGTGCCAGCAGCCCTAGCGGGAGGAGCTCCTACGAGCAGTACTTC. It codes for CASSPSGRSSYEQYF.

The chain is built from TRBV27 and TRBJ2-7; TRBD1 might be the D (5 bases). The V and J ends lost 6 bases and 2 bases respectively, with 23 bases between them. CDR1 and CDR2 (germline): MNHEY, SMNVEV (reference sequence). The CDR3 extends over 17 amino acids. CDR3 in amino acids: CASSPELGRGKAYEQYF. The CDR3 coding sequence is TGTGCCAGCAGCCCCGAGTTAGGAAGGGGTAAGGCCTACGAGCAGTACTTC.

This sequence joins TRBV9 and TRBJ2-2; TRBD2 aligns across 8 bases. The V gene's germline CDR1 is SGDLS and CDR2 YYNGEE. V was pared by 10 bases and J by 5 bases, with 10 bases of the junction left unmatched. The length of the CDR3 is 14 residues. The DNA of the CDR3 is TGTGCCTCCAGAAGCGGGAGTAGGACCGGGGAGCTGTTTTTT. This encodes CASRSGSRTGELFF.

The rearrangement joins TRBV27 to TRBJ1-1, with D possibly TRBD1 on 5 matching bases. The V and J ends lost 2 bases and 4 bases respectively, with 20 bases between them. The CDR3 loop spans 17 amino acids. Germline lookup yields CDR1 MNHEY and CDR2 SMNVEV (reference sequence). The CDR3 protein is CASSLHTMGGWGTEAFF. Here the CDR3 DNA reads TGTGCCAGCAGTTTACATACCATGGGGGGGTGGGGCACTGAAGCTTTCTTT.